The TCR beta chain under discussion was sequenced for a study of TIL therapy for anti-PD-1-resistant metastatic lung cancer. The immunoSEQ assay was v3. Clones were sequenced by immunoSEQ multiplex PCR, and TCRdb holds only the in-frame ones, with some missing. The table includes around 9,000 clones, roughly 80% detected once. CDR3 length equals 14 residues. With 8 bases removed from V and 4 bases from J, the gap between germline ends came to 17 bases. CDR1 ENHRY and CDR2 SYGVKD come from the germline V gene. Time point reported: pre-treatment sample, taken before nivolumab and TIL therapy. Tumor tissue came from excised metastases, mostly pleural nodules or supraclavicular lymph nodes.

The sample consisted of tumor tissue, taken at baseline. The V gene is TRBV10-3, the J gene TRBJ1-2, with a possible D match to TRBD1 (5 bases). This receptor was identified in a person aged 25-80 years with non-small cell lung cancer. The CDR3 loop reads CAIAEQAGSYGYTF. The CDR3 DNA follows: TGTGCCATCGCGGAACAGGCCGGTAGCTATGGCTACACCTTC.